This T cell receptor beta chain was documented in a study of T-cell reconstitution after alpha-beta-depleted transplantation in children. This clonotype was seen more than once but under ten times. The germline gene is not matched at one end of the junction; a read error may be the cause. The authors prepared the TCRbeta library with unique molecular identifiers. TCRdb reanalysed the PCR reads using MiXCR and keeps one entry per CDR3 protein. The sample lists 490,000 or so distinct CDR3 sequences; under 15% were seen once. Germline lookup yields CDR1 MGHDK and CDR2 SYGVNS. The CDR3 length is 10 residues.

The chain has TRBV25-1 and TRBJ1-2; the D is unclear. This clonotype originated in a human donor who donated a stem cell graft to a child with combined immunodeficiency. The material was PBMCs from the stem cell graft donor, obtained from the stem cell graft. CDR3 DNA sequence: TGTGCCAGCAGTGAATCCAGGCCCTACTTC. It translates to CASSESRPYF.